These 3 T cell receptor beta chains were sequenced from one sample in a study of yellow fever vaccine responses in identical twins. In TCRdb, the RT-PCR reads were re-called with MiXCR into one record per CDR3 protein. The table lists about 23,000 distinct CDR3 sequences, about three quarters of them singletons, with more than 4.5% in the top ten. The material sequenced was T cells from blood (PBMCs), unsorted or a sorted subset (not recorded which), taken before or after yellow fever vaccination (not recorded which). The source of these receptors is a woman younger than 35 who received the yellow fever vaccine.

The chain carries TRBV5-5 and TRBJ2-1; TRBD1 might be the D (6 bases). V gave up 4 bases and J gave up 8 bases, with 13 bases separating them. This CDR3 region has 13 residues. Germline-derived CDR1 and CDR2 are SGHKS and YYEKEE (reference sequence). CDR3 coding DNA: TGTGCCAGCAGCCTACAGGGTTTCGATGAGCAGTTCTTC. This encodes CASSLQGFDEQFF.

The chain combines TRBV11-2 with TRBJ1-1; D is perhaps TRBD1 (6 bases). Trimming stripped 5 bases from V and 1 base from J, with 14 bases between. Germline values: CDR1 SGHAT, CDR2 FQNNGV. The CDR3 totals 15 residues. CDR3 nucleotide sequence: TGTGCCAGCAGCAAAGGGGGGACAACGAACACTGAAGCTTTCTTT. Translating it yields CASSKGGTTNTEAFF.

This clonotype has just one count. This chain uses TRBV4-1 with TRBJ1-1; TRBD1 might be the D (6 bases). With 2 bases removed from V and 4 bases from J, the gap between germline ends came to 14 bases. Germline V lookup: CDR1 MGHRA, CDR2 YSYEKL. This CDR3 is 15 amino acids long. For the CDR3, the DNA is TGCGCCAGCAGCCAAACATTCAGGGGTAGCACTGAAGCTTTCTTT. As protein: CASSQTFRGSTEAFF.